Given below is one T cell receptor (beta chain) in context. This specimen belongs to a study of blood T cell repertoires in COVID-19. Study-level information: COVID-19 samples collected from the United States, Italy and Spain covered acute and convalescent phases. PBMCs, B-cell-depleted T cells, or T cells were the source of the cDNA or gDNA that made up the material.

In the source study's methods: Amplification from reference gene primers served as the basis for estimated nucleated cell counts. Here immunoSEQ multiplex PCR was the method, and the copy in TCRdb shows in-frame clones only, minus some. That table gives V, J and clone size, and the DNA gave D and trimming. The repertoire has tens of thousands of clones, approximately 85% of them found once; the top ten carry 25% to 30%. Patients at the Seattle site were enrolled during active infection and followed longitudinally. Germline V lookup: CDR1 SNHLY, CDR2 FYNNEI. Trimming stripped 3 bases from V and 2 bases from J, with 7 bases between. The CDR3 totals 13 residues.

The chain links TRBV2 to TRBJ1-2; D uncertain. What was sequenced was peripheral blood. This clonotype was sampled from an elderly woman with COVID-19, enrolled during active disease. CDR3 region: CASSDGQNYGYTF. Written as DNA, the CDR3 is TGTGCCAGCAGTGATGGGCAGAACTATGGCTACACCTTC.